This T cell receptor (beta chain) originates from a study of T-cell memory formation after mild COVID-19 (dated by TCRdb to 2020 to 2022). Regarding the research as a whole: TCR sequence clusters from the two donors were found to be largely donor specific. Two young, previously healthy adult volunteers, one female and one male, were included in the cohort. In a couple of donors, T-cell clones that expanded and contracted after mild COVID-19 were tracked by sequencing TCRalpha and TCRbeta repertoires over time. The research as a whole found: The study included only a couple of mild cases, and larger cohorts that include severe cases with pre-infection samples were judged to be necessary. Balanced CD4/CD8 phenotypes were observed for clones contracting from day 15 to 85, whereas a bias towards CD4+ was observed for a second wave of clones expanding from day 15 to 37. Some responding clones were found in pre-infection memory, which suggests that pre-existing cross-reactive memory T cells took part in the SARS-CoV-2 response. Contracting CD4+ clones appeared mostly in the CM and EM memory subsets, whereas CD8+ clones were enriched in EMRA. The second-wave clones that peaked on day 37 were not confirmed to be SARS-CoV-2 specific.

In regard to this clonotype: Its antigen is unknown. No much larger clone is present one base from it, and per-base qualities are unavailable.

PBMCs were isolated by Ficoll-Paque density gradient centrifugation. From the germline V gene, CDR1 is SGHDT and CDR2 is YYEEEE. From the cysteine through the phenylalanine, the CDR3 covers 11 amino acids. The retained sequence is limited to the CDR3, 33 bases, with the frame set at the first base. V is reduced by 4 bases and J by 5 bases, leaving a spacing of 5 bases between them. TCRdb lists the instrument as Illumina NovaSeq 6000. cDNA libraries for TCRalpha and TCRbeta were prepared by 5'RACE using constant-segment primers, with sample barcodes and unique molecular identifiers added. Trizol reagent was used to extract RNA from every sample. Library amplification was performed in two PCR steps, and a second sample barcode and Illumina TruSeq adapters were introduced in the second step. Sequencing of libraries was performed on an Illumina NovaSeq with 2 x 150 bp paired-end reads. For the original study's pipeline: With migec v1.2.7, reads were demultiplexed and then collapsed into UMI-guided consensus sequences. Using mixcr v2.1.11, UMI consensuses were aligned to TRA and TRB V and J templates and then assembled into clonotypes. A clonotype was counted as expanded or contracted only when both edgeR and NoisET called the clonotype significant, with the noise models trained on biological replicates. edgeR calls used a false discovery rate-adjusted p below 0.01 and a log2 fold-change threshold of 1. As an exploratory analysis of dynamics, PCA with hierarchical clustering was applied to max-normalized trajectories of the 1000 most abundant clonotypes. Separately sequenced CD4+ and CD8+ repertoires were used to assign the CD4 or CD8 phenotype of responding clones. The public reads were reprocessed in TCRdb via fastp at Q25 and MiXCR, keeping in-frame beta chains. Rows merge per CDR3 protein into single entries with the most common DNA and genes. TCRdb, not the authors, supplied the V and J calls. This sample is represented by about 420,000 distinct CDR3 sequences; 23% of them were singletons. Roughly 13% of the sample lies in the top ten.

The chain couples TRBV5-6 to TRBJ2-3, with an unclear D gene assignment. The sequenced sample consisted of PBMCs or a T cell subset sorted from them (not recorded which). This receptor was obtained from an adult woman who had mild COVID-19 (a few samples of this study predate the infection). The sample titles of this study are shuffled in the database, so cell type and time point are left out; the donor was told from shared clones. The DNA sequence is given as TGTGCCAGCAGCGTACAAGATACGCAGTATTTT. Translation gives CASSVQDTQYF.